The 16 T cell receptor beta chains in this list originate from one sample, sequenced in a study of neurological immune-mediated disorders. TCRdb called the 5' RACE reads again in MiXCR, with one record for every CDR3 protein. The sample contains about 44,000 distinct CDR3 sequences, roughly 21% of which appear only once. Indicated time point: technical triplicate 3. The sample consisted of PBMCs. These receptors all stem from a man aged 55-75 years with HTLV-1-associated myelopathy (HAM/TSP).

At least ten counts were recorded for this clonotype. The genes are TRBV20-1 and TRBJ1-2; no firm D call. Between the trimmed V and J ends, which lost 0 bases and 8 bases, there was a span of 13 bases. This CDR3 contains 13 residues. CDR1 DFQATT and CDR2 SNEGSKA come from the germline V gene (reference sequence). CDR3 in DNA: TGCAGTGCTAGAGATGGGTTGAGGGAAGGCTACACCTTC. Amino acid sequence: CSARDGLREGYTF.

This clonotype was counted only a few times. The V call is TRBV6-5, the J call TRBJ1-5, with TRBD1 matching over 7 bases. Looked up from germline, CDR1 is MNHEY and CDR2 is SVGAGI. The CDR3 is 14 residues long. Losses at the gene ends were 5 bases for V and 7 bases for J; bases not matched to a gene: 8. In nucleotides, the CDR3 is TGTGCCAGCAGTCTGCACAGGGGTTTGCAGCCCCAGCATTTT. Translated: CASSLHRGLQPQHF.

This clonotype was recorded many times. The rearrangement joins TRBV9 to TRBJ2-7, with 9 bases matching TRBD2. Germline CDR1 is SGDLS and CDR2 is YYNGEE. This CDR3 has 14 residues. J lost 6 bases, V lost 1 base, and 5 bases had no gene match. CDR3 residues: CASSVLSGGTEQYF. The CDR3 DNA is TGTGCCAGCAGCGTACTCAGCGGGGGGACCGAGCAGTACTTC.

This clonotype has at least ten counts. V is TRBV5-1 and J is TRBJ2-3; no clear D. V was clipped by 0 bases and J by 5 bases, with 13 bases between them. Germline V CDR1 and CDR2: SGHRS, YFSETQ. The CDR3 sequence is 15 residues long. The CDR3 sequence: CASSLDGIPGDTQYF. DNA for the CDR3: TGCGCCAGCAGCTTGGATGGGATCCCGGGAGATACGCAGTATTTT.

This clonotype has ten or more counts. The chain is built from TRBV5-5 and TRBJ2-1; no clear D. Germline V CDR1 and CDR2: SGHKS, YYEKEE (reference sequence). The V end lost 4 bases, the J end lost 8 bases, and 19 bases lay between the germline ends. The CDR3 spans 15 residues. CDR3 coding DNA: TGTGCCAGCAGCCCCCCAAAGAGCCAGAAGGATGAGCAGTTCTTC. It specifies CASSPPKSQKDEQFF.

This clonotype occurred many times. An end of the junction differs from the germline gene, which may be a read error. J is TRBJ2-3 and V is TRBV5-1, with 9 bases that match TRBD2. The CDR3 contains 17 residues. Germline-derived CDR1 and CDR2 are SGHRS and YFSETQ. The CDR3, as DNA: TGCACCAGCAGCTTGGAGACTAGCGGACCTAGCACAGATACGCAGTATTTT. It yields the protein CTSSLETSGPSTDTQYF.

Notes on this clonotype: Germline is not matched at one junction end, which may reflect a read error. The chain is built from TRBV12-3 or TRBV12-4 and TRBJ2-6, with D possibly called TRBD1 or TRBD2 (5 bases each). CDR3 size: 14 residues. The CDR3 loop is CASSYRRGASVLTF. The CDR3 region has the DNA TGTGCCAGCAGTTACCGGAGAGGGGCCAGCGTCCTGACTTTC.

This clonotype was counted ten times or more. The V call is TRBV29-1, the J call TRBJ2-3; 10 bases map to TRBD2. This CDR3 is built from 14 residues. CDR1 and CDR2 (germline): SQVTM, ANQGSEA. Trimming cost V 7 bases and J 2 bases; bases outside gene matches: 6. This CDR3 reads CSAGGTSVTDTQYF. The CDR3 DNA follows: TGCAGCGCTGGGGGGACTAGCGTCACAGATACGCAGTATTTT.

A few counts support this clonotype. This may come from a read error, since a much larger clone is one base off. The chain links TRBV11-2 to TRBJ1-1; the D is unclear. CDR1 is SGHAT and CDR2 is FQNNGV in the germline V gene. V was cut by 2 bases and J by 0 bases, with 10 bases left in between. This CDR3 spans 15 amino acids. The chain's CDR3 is CASSLSSDVNTEAFF. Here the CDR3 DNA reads TGTGCCAGCAGCTTATCGTCGGACGTGAACACTGAAGCTTTCTTT. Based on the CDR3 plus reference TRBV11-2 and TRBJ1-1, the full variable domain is EAGVAQSPRYKIIEKRQSVAFWCNPISGHATLYWYQQILGQGPKLLIQFQNNGVVDDSQLPKDRFSAERLKGVDSTLKIQPAKLEDSAVYLCASSLSSDVNTEAFFGQGTRLTVV.

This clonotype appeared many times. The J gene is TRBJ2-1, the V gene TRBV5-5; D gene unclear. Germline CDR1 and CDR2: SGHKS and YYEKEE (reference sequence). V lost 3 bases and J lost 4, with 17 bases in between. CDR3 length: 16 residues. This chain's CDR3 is CASSSGPETPYNEQFF. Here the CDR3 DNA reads TGTGCCAGCAGCTCTGGACCGGAAACGCCATACAATGAGCAGTTCTTC.

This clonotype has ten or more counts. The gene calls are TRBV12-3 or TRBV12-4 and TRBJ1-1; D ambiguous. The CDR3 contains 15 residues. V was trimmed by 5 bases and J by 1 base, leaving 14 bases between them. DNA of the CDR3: TGTGCCAGCAGTCCGTGGGGAGGGTCGAACACTGAAGCTTTCTTT. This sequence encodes CASSPWGGSNTEAFF.

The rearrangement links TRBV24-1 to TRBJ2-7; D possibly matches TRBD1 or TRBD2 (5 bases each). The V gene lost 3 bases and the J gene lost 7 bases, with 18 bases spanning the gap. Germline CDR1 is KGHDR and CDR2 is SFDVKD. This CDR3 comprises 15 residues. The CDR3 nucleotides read TGTGCCACCAGTGATCCGGGTGGGACCGTTGATGAGCAGTACTTC. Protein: CATSDPGGTVDEQYF.

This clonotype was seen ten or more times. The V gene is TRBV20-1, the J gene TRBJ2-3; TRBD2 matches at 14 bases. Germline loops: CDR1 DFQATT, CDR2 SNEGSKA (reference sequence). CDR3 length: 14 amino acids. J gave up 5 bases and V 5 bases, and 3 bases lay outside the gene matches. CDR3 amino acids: CSAFGTSGRDTQYF. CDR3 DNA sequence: TGCAGTGCTTTCGGGACTAGCGGGAGAGATACGCAGTATTTT.

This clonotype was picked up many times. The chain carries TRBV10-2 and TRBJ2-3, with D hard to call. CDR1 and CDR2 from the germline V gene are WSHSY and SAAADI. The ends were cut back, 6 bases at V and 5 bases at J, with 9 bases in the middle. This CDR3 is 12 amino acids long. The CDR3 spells CASSPMGDTQYF. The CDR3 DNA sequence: TGCGCCAGCAGCCCCATGGGAGATACGCAGTATTTT.

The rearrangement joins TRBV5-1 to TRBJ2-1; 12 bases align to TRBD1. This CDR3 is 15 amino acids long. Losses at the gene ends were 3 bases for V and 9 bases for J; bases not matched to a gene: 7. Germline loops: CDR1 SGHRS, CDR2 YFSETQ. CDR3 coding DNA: TGCGCCAGCAGCTCCGGGACAGGGGGCTTTCTTGAGCAGTTCTTC. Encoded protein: CASSSGTGGFLEQFF.

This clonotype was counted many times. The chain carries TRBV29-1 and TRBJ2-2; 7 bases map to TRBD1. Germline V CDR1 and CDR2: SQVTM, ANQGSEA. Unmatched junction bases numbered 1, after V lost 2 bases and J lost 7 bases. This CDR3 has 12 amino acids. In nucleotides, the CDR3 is TGCAGCGTTGAAACAGGGGTCGGGGAGCTGTTTTTT. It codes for CSVETGVGELFF.